Each of the 18 T cell receptor beta chains below was sequenced from the same sample in a study of T-cell memory formation after mild COVID-19. A single record per CDR3 protein comes from TCRdb applying MiXCR to the 5' RACE reads. Of about 110,000 distinct CDR3 sequences detected, 15% to 20% appear once; the ten largest clones hold around 28%. Material for sequencing was PBMCs or a T cell subset sorted from them (not recorded which). Source of these receptors: an adult woman who had mild COVID-19 (a few samples of this study predate the infection). Cell type and time point are not known.

This clonotype occurred a few times. The V call is TRBV29-1, the J call TRBJ1-1; D unclear. This CDR3 is 12 amino acids long. Trimming removed 1 base from V and 8 bases from J, with 11 bases in between. CDR1 and CDR2 (germline): SQVTM, ANQGSEA. The CDR3 coding sequence is TGCAGCGTTGAAGGAATTCCGGGGGAAGCTTTCTTT. Its protein product is CSVEGIPGEAFF. The full variable domain, in which reference TRBV29-1 and TRBJ1-1 provide the parts outside the CDR3, is SAVISQKPSRDICQRGTSLTIQCQVDSQVTMMFWYRQQPGQSLTLIATANQGSEATYESGFVIDKFPISRPNLTFSTLTVSNMSPEDSSIYLCSVEGIPGEAFFGQGTRLTVV.

The chain joins TRBV4-1 to TRBJ2-1; D may be TRBD1 (6 bases). Trimming left V 6 bases short and J 6 bases short, with 12 bases between. Germline V gene sequence: CDR1 MGHRA, CDR2 YSYEKL. The CDR3 spans 13 residues. Here the CDR3 DNA reads TGCGCCAGCAGTTCTAGGACAGTCAATGAGCAGTTCTTC. It yields the protein CASSSRTVNEQFF.

This chain joins TRBV5-1 and TRBJ2-7, with a possible D match to TRBD1 (6 bases). Per the germline V gene, CDR1 is SGHRS and CDR2 is YFSETQ. The CDR3 has 17 amino acids. Trimming took off 0 bases at V and 2 bases at J, with 18 bases between the two ends. DNA for the CDR3: TGCGCCAGCAGCTTGGGAGGGCTGGACAGCGGAACCTACGAGCAGTACTTC. Translation: CASSLGGLDSGTYEQYF.

The J gene is TRBJ1-1, the V gene TRBV2; D remains ambiguous. Between the trimmed V and J ends, which lost 4 bases and 4 bases, there was a span of 4 bases. The CDR3 loop spans 11 amino acids. Germline-derived CDR1 and CDR2 are SNHLY and FYNNEI. CDR3 bases: TGTGCCAGCAGTGGGGTCACTGAAGCTTTCTTT. It specifies CASSGVTEAFF.

This clonotype was recorded a few times. This rearrangement joins TRBV29-1 to TRBJ1-5, with D tentatively TRBD1 (6 bases). The length of the CDR3 is 13 residues. The V gene lost 4 bases and the J gene lost 3 bases, with 10 bases spanning the gap. Looked up from germline, CDR1 is SQVTM and CDR2 is ANQGSEA. The CDR3 DNA reads TGCAGCGTTGCGGAGGGACACAATCAGCCCCAGCATTTT. This sequence encodes CSVAEGHNQPQHF. Drawing the rest from reference TRBV29-1 and TRBJ1-5, the complete variable domain is SAVISQKPSRDICQRGTSLTIQCQVDSQVTMMFWYRQQPGQSLTLIATANQGSEATYESGFVIDKFPISRPNLTFSTLTVSNMSPEDSSIYLCSVAEGHNQPQHFGDGTRLSIL.

This clonotype was detected a few times. The gene calls are TRBV20-1 and TRBJ2-3; 10 bases match TRBD2. J gave up 6 bases and V 7 bases, and 7 bases lay outside the gene matches. Germline values: CDR1 DFQATT, CDR2 SNEGSKA (reference sequence). This CDR3 is 13 amino acids long. CDR3: CSVSGLASDTQYF. The CDR3 coding sequence is TGCAGTGTTTCGGGACTAGCGTCGGATACGCAGTATTTT.

This chain connects TRBV27 to TRBJ2-7, with D uncertain. Trimming stripped 0 bases from V and 3 bases from J, with 12 bases between. The V gene's germline CDR1 is MNHEY and CDR2 SMNVEV (reference sequence). The CDR3 contains 15 residues. CDR3 in amino acids: CASSLSGPIYYEQYF. CDR3 nucleotide sequence: TGTGCCAGCAGTTTATCGGGCCCTATATACTACGAGCAGTACTTC.

The chain uses TRBV5-6 and TRBJ2-3; the D is unclear. Germline values: CDR1 SGHDT, CDR2 YYEEEE. This CDR3 contains 14 residues. The germline V and J ends were trimmed by 1 base and 5 bases, with 11 bases remaining between them. The CDR3 is CASSLYLLQDTQYF. DNA of the CDR3: TGTGCCAGCAGCTTGTATTTGCTACAAGATACGCAGTATTTT.

This clonotype was recorded at least ten times. The CDR3 DNA reads TGTGCCAGCAGCGTAGATGAAGAGACCCAGTACTTC. Translating it yields CASSVDEETQYF. The gene calls are TRBV9 and TRBJ2-5, with D hard to call. With 0 bases removed from V and 3 bases from J, the gap between germline ends came to 3 bases. The length of the CDR3 is 12 residues. Germline V gives CDR1 SGDLS, CDR2 YYNGEE.

The table lists this clonotype with a count of one. The rearrangement joins TRBV15 to TRBJ2-1; D is ambiguous. V was pared by 3 bases and J by 10 bases, with 13 bases between. The CDR3 totals 13 residues. Per germline, CDR1 LNHNV and CDR2 YYDKDF (reference sequence). The CDR3 DNA sequence: TGTGCCACCAGCAGCCCACAGCAAATAGAGCAGTTCTTC. Its protein is CATSSPQQIEQFF.

This sequence joins TRBV9 and TRBJ1-1, with TRBD1 identical over 8 bases. Germline V gives CDR1 SGDLS, CDR2 YYNGEE. The CDR3 spans 13 residues. V lost 6 bases to trimming and J lost 3 bases; unmatched junction nucleotides: 4. The CDR3 spells CASTSQGDTEAFF. Here the CDR3 DNA reads TGTGCCAGCACCTCACAGGGGGACACTGAAGCTTTCTTT.

This clonotype was seen a few times. In DNA form, the CDR3 reads TGTGCCAGCTCCGGGGGGACAGGTCACTACGAGCAGTACTTC. Translated, it gives CASSGGTGHYEQYF. J is TRBJ2-7 and V is TRBV7-8, with a possible D match to TRBD1 (8 bases). The CDR3 covers 14 residues. Germline CDR1 SGHVS, CDR2 FQNEAQ. V shed 8 bases and J shed 3 bases, with 17 bases lying between them.

This clonotype was recorded a few times. The rearrangement uses TRBV5-6 and TRBJ1-5, with D possibly TRBD1 on 6 matching bases. Trimming cost V 4 bases and J 3 bases, with 14 bases left between them. This CDR3 comprises 15 residues. The V gene's germline CDR1 is SGHDT and CDR2 YYEEEE. The CDR3 here is CASSANRAINQPQHF. CDR3 nucleotides: TGTGCCAGCAGCGCTAACAGGGCCATCAATCAGCCCCAGCATTTT.

The chain uses TRBV7-9 and TRBJ2-2; D perhaps matches TRBD1 (5 bases). V was cut by 2 bases and J by 3 bases, with 16 bases left in between. The CDR3 is 17 residues long. From germline, CDR1 is SEHNR and CDR2 FQNEAQ (reference sequence). The CDR3 loop is CASSLSLQGWDTGELFF. Written as DNA, the CDR3 is TGTGCCAGCAGCTTATCCCTCCAGGGTTGGGACACCGGGGAGCTGTTTTTT.

This clonotype came up a few times. The V and J genes are TRBV7-9 and TRBJ1-2, with TRBD1 matching 8 bases. The CDR3 contains 15 residues. V was pared by 6 bases and J by 7 bases, with 13 bases of the junction left unmatched. Per the germline V gene, CDR1 is SEHNR and CDR2 is FQNEAQ (reference sequence). CDR3 bases: TGTGCCAGCAGTCCAAATCCGGGACAGGCTCGTGGCTACACCTTC. Translating gives CASSPNPGQARGYTF.

This clonotype was counted a few times. The genes are TRBV19 and TRBJ2-1; tentatively, D is TRBD2 (6 bases). The CDR3 spans 15 residues. Trimming shortened V by 2 bases and J by 3 bases, and 11 bases separated the two germline ends. The germline V gene encodes CDR1 LNHDA and CDR2 SQIVND (reference sequence). The CDR3 reads CASSIWAGFYNEQFF. DNA for the CDR3: TGTGCCAGTAGTATATGGGCGGGGTTCTACAATGAGCAGTTCTTC.

This clonotype was recorded a few times. The J gene is TRBJ1-4, the V gene TRBV7-9; D remains ambiguous. CDR3 length: 14 amino acids. Trimming removed 1 base at V and 5 bases at J, with 8 bases between. Germline loops: CDR1 SEHNR, CDR2 FQNEAQ (reference sequence). The CDR3 nucleotides read TGTGCCAGCAGCTTAGACATACCCAATGAAAAACTGTTTTTT. Translating gives CASSLDIPNEKLFF.

The chain is built from TRBV5-6 and TRBJ1-1; 7 nucleotides align to TRBD1. J was trimmed by 11 bases and V by 4 bases; bases with no gene match: 11. Per germline, CDR1 SGHDT and CDR2 YYEEEE. CDR3 length equals 13 residues. The CDR3 DNA is TGTGCCAGCAGCCTTGTACAGGGGAGGAAGGCTTTCTTT. It translates to CASSLVQGRKAFF.